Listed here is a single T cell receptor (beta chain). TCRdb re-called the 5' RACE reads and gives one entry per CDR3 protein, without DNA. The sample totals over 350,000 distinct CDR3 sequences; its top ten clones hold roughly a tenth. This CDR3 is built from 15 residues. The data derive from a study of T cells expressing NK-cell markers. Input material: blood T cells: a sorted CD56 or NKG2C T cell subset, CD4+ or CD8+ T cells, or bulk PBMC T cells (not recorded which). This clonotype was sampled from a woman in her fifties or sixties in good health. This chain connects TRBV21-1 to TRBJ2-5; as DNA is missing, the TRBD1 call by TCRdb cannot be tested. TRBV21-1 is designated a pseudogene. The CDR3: CASSASSTRDETQYF.